This T cell receptor (beta chain) was identified during a study of monozygotic twins with inflammatory bowel disease. UMIs bearing a 6-nucleotide sample barcode were added through template switching. TCRdb re-called the 5' RACE reads; every CDR3 protein appears as one record, without DNA. The sample has approximately 330,000 distinct CDR3 sequences. This CDR3 region has 15 residues. Germline V gene lookup returns CDR1 DFQATT and CDR2 SNEGSKA (reference sequence). Blood samples measuring roughly 2.5 ml were taken per donor. A note on this clonotype: As yet, its antigen is unknown.

Findings of the study overall: Resolution of different T cell subtypes was not achieved. Healthy co-twins, by inverse Simpson, had higher TCRbeta diversity than their siblings with IBD.

This TCR was recovered from a human donor with ulcerative colitis or Crohn's disease, or a healthy co-twin of an affected twin (not recorded which). The sample taken for sequencing was blood. The chain has TRBV20-1 and TRBJ1-5; without DNA, the TCRdb call of TRBD1 cannot be checked. The CDR3 loop reads CSASFPGGEIQPQHF.